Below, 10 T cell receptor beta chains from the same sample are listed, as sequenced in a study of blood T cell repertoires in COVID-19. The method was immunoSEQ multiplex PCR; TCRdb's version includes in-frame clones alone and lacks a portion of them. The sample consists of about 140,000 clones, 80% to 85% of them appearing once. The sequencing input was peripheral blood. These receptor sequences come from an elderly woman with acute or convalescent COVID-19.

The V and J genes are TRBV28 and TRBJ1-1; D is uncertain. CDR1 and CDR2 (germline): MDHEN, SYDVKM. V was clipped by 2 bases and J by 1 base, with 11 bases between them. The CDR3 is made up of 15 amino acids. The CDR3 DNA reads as TGTGCCAGCAGTTTAAGGAGCGGGCGGAACACTGAAGCTTTCTTT. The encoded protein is CASSLRSGRNTEAFF.

The CDR3, as DNA: TGTGCCAGCAGCCGCTTTACCGGGACAGCTTATGGCTACACCTTC. This encodes CASSRFTGTAYGYTF. The V call is TRBV4-2, the J call TRBJ1-2; TRBD1 matches at 7 bases. In germline, CDR1 is LGHNA, CDR2 YNFKEQ. The trim removed 4 bases at V and 5 bases at J, leaving 10 bases unmatched. This CDR3 has 15 residues.

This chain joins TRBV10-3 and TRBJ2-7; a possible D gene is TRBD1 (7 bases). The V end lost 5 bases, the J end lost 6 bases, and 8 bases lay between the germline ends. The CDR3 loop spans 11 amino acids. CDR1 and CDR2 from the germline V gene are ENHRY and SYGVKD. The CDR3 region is CAISQGGEQYF. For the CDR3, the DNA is TGTGCCATCAGTCAGGGGGGCGAGCAGTACTTC.

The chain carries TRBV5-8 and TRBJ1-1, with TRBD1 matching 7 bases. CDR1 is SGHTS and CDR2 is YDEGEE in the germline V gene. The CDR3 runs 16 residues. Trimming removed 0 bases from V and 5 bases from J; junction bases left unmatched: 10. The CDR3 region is CASSLDRGTLRTEAFF. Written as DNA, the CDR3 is TGTGCCAGCAGCTTGGACAGGGGAACTTTGAGGACTGAAGCTTTCTTT.

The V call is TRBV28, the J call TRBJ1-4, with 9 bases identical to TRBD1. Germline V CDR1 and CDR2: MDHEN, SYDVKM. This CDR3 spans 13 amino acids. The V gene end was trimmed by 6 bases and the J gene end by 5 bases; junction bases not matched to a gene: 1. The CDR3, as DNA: TGTGCCAGCAGGGGGACAGGGAATGAAAAACTGTTTTTT. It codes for CASRGTGNEKLFF.

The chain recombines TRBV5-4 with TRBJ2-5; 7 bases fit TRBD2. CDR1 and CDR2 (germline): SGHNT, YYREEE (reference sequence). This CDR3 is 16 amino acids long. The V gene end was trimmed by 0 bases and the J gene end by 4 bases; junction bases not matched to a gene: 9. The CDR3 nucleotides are TGTGCCAGCAGCTTGGACGGCGGGAGTTTACGAGAGACCCAGTACTTC. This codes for CASSLDGGSLRETQYF.

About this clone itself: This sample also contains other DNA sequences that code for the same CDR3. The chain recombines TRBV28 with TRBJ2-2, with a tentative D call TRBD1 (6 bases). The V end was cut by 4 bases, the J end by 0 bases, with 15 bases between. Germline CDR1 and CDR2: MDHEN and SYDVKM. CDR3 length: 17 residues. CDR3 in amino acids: CASSSLPTGANTGELFF. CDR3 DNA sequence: TGTGCCAGCAGTTCGCTTCCGACAGGAGCGAACACCGGGGAGCTGTTTTTT.

As DNA, the CDR3 is TGCGCCAGCAGCCCTGTGCTGGGGCGCACCGGGGAGCTGTTTTTT. Its protein product is CASSPVLGRTGELFF. V is TRBV4-1 and J is TRBJ2-2; TRBD1 is a possible D gene (5 bases). CDR3 size: 15 residues. Trimming removed 4 bases at V and 4 bases at J, with 13 bases between. Germline-derived CDR1 and CDR2 are MGHRA and YSYEKL.

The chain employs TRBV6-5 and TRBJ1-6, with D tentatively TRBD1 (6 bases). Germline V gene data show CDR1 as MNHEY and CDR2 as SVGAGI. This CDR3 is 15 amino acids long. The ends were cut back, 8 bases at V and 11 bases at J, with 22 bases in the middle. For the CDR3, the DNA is TGTGCCAGCGGGGACATACAGGGCAGGGCAACACCCCTCCACTTT. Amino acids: CASGDIQGRATPLHF.

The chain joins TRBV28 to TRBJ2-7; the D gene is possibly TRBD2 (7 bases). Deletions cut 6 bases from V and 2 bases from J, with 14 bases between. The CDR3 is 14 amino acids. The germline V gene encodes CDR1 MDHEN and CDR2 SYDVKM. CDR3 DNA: TGTGCCAGCAGACCAGAAGGGGGGGCCTACGAGCAGTACTTC. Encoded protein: CASRPEGGAYEQYF.